The next 9 T cell receptor beta chains were all read from a single sample in a study of identical twins. TCRdb independently ran MiXCR on the 5' RACE reads; one entry per CDR3 protein. The sample lists 230,000 or so distinct CDR3 sequences, around 8.3% occurring once. These data are also associated with another study on yellow fever vaccine responses in identical twins.

Sequenced sample: CD8+ T cells sorted from blood. These receptors all stem from a woman aged 18-29 years in good health.

This clonotype was recorded at least ten times. The gene calls are TRBV29-1 and TRBJ2-2, with 12 nucleotides matching TRBD1. There are 19 residues in the CDR3. V lost 1 base and J lost 3; bases outside the gene matches: 12. Per germline, CDR1 SQVTM and CDR2 ANQGSEA. CDR3 sequence reads: CSVEGLPPGQGAHTGELFF. Here the CDR3 DNA reads TGCAGCGTTGAAGGGCTTCCACCGGGACAGGGGGCTCACACCGGGGAGCTGTTTTTT.

This clonotype has ten or more counts. The V gene is TRBV27, the J gene TRBJ2-7; 8 nucleotides agree with TRBD2. Germline-derived CDR1 and CDR2 are MNHEY and SMNVEV (reference sequence). V was pared by 4 bases and J by 1 base, with 3 bases of the junction left unmatched. The CDR3 runs to 14 residues. CDR3 DNA: TGTGCCAGCAGTTCCCGGGAGGGGTCCTACGAGCAGTACTTC. This codes for CASSSREGSYEQYF.

The chain has TRBV5-1 and TRBJ2-7; weak D call: TRBD2 (6 bases). With 2 bases removed from V and 3 bases from J, the gap between germline ends came to 12 bases. Germline CDR1 reads SGHRS; CDR2 reads YFSETQ. This CDR3 region has 14 residues. CDR3 region: CASSFGSGNYEQYF. The CDR3 bases are TGCGCCAGCAGCTTCGGTAGCGGCAACTACGAGCAGTACTTC.

The sample holds a few counts of this clonotype. The chain links TRBV4-3 to TRBJ2-1; 7 nucleotides agree with TRBD2. Germline loops: CDR1 LGHNA, CDR2 YSLEER. The CDR3 consists of 16 residues. The J segment lost 3 bases and the V segment lost 2 bases, leaving 7 bases of the junction unmatched. CDR3 DNA: TGCGCCAGCAGCCAAACTTCGGGGGACTACTACAATGAGCAGTTCTTC. This sequence encodes CASSQTSGDYYNEQFF.

This clonotype appeared many times. This chain links TRBV5-1 with TRBJ2-7; tentatively, D is TRBD2 (7 bases). The V end lost 0 bases, the J end lost 2 bases, and 12 bases lay between the germline ends. Germline V lookup: CDR1 SGHRS, CDR2 YFSETQ. The CDR3 has 15 residues. The CDR3 nucleotides read TGCGCCAGCAGCTTGGAAGGGGGGGGACCCTACGAGCAGTACTTC. It specifies CASSLEGGGPYEQYF. The full variable domain, completed using reference TRBV5-1 and TRBJ2-7, is KAGVTQTPRYLIKTRGQQVTLSCSPISGHRSVSWYQQTPGQGLQFLFEYFSETQRNKGNFPGRFSGRQFSNSRSEMNVSTLELGDSALYLCASSLEGGGPYEQYFGPGTRLTVT.

This clonotype occurred many times. The rearrangement joins TRBV6-5 to TRBJ2-5; D is uncertain. Germline V gives CDR1 MNHEY, CDR2 SVGAGI. Trimming stripped 0 bases from V and 2 bases from J, with 10 bases between. CDR3 length equals 15 residues. The DNA for the CDR3 is TGTGCCAGCAGTTACTCGATAGGGCAGCAAGAGACCCAGTACTTC. It yields the protein CASSYSIGQQETQYF.

This clonotype was recorded many times. This chain uses TRBV4-3 with TRBJ2-5; no definite D call. Germline-derived CDR1 and CDR2 are LGHNA and YSLEER. The V end was cut by 0 bases, the J end by 5 bases, with 13 bases between. The CDR3 runs to 15 residues. The CDR3 loop is CASSQEKGRLETQYF. CDR3 bases: TGCGCCAGCAGCCAAGAGAAGGGCAGGTTGGAGACCCAGTACTTC.

The gene calls are TRBV2 and TRBJ2-3; D not resolved. The CDR3 length is 13 residues. Germline V lookup: CDR1 SNHLY, CDR2 FYNNEI. Trimming shortened V by 2 bases and J by 6 bases, and 9 bases separated the two germline ends. The CDR3 spells CASSERARDTQYF. In DNA, the CDR3 is TGTGCCAGCAGTGAAAGAGCGAGGGATACGCAGTATTTT. The entire variable domain, with the rest obtained from reference TRBV2 and TRBJ2-3, is as follows: EPEVTQTPSHQVTQMGQEVILRCVPISNHLYFYWYRQILGQKVEFLVSFYNNEISEKSEIFDDQFSVERPDGSNFTLKIRSTKLEDSAMYFCASSERARDTQYFGPGTRLTVL.

At least ten counts were recorded for this clonotype. The chain employs TRBV7-9 and TRBJ2-3, with a possible D match to TRBD2 (6 bases). CDR1 SEHNR and CDR2 FQNEAQ come from the germline V gene (reference sequence). The V end was cut by 1 base, the J end by 5 bases, with 16 bases between. The CDR3 runs to 16 residues. This chain's CDR3 is CASSLELAARGDTQYF. CDR3 DNA: TGTGCCAGCAGCTTAGAGCTAGCCGCGCGGGGAGATACGCAGTATTTT. Based on the CDR3 plus reference TRBV7-9 and TRBJ2-3, the full variable domain is DTGVSQNPRHKITKRGQNVTFRCDPISEHNRLYWYRQTLGQGPEFLTYFQNEAQLEKSRLLSDRFSAERPKGSFSTLEIQRTEQGDSAMYLCASSLELAARGDTQYFGPGTRLTVL.